Below are 32 T cell receptor beta chains sequenced from a single sample in a study of T cell repertoires in cytomegalovirus infection. Via MiXCR, TCRdb re-called the reads, giving one row per CDR3 protein. The data show approximately 70,000 distinct CDR3 sequences, approximately 22% seen once. The antigens for these receptors are not known. Sample: PBMCs, sequenced either directly or after in vitro stimulation (not recorded which). The receptors derive from a human donor in good health (CMV status not recorded). Some clones in this sample may be carry-over from other donors' samples.

This clonotype occurred a few times. This chain uses TRBV19 with TRBJ2-2; tentatively, D is TRBD2 (7 bases). The CDR3 has 16 amino acids. CDR1 is LNHDA and CDR2 is SQIVND in the germline V gene (reference sequence). V lost 7 bases to trimming and J lost 1 base, with 16 bases between them. The CDR3 DNA is TGTGCCAGTACCGATAGGGGGGGAGAGAACACCGGGGAGCTGTTTTTT. This translates into CASTDRGGENTGELFF.

This clonotype was counted a few times. The chain joins TRBV6-2 or TRBV6-3 to TRBJ2-7; D is possibly TRBD1 or TRBD2 (6 bases each). CDR1 and CDR2 from the germline V gene are MNHEY and SVGEGT. V lost 4 bases to trimming and J lost 6 bases, with 10 bases between them. This CDR3 is 12 amino acids long. The DNA for the CDR3 is TGTGCCAGCAGTTGGGGGGCCTTCGAGCAGTACTTC. Protein product: CASSWGAFEQYF.

This clonotype turned up a few times. The chain employs TRBV15 and TRBJ2-3; 12 nucleotides agree with TRBD2. Trimming took 2 bases from V and 4 from J; bases not matched to a gene: 7. Germline CDR1 LNHNV, CDR2 YYDKDF (reference sequence). The CDR3 consists of 17 residues. The CDR3 DNA reads as TGTGCCACCAGCAGACGTCCCCTAGCGGGAGGGCCAGATACGCAGTATTTT. Its translation: CATSRRPLAGGPDTQYF.

The rearrangement uses TRBV20-1 and TRBJ2-2; 9 bases fit TRBD1. This CDR3 contains 12 residues. From germline, CDR1 is DFQATT and CDR2 SNEGSKA (reference sequence). V lost 8 bases to trimming and J lost 5 bases; unmatched junction nucleotides: 3. In DNA form, the CDR3 reads TGCAGTATGACAGGGGGGACCGGGGAGCTGTTTTTT. Amino acids: CSMTGGTGELFF.

This clonotype was seen a handful of times. The CDR3 reads CASSPPGWLRSYNEQFF. The CDR3 DNA reads TGCGCCAGCAGCCCGCCGGGGTGGCTCAGGTCCTACAATGAGCAGTTCTTC. The V and J genes are TRBV4-1 and TRBJ2-1, with a tentative D call TRBD2 (5 bases). The V and J ends lost 4 bases and 1 base respectively, with 17 bases between them. Germline CDR1 MGHRA, CDR2 YSYEKL. This CDR3 contains 17 residues.

This clonotype has just a few counts. The V gene is TRBV19, the J gene TRBJ2-5; D ambiguous. Trimming pared 9 bases from V and 2 bases from J, leaving 16 bases between. The CDR3 extends over 14 amino acids. Germline V gene data show CDR1 as LNHDA and CDR2 as SQIVND (reference sequence). CDR3 residues: CARMDEVQQETQYF. CDR3 DNA: TGTGCCAGGATGGACGAGGTCCAACAAGAGACCCAGTACTTC.

The J gene is TRBJ1-4, the V gene TRBV14; no reliable D call. The CDR3 covers 15 residues. The germline V and J ends were trimmed by 4 bases and 3 bases, with 12 bases remaining between them. Germline V gives CDR1 SGHDN, CDR2 FVKESK. Written as DNA, the CDR3 is TGTGCCAGCAGCCCGTTATCGCACTCTAATGAAAAACTGTTTTTT. Residues: CASSPLSHSNEKLFF.

V is TRBV5-6 and J is TRBJ2-1; TRBD1 might be the D (5 bases). CDR1 is SGHDT and CDR2 is YYEEEE in the germline V gene. The CDR3 covers 14 residues. The V end lost 4 bases, the J end lost 4 bases, and 12 bases lay between the germline ends. The CDR3 DNA follows: TGTGCCAGCAGCGTCATCAGGGATTACAATGAGCAGTTCTTC. This encodes CASSVIRDYNEQFF.

The rearrangement joins TRBV7-9 to TRBJ2-1; a possible D gene is TRBD2 (5 bases). Germline V gives CDR1 SEHNR, CDR2 FQNEAQ (reference sequence). V lost 4 bases to trimming and J lost 4 bases, with 11 bases between them. The CDR3 covers 14 residues. CDR3 sequence: CASSSDQRYNEQFF. In DNA, the CDR3 is TGTGCCAGCAGCTCGGATCAGCGGTACAATGAGCAGTTCTTC.

This clonotype was seen many times. This chain links TRBV6-2 or TRBV6-3 with TRBJ2-7; D not certain. V lost 1 base to trimming and J lost 5 bases, with 12 bases between them. The germline CDR1 and CDR2 sequences are MNHEY and SVGEGT. The CDR3 loop spans 14 amino acids. CDR3 DNA sequence: TGTGCCAGCAGTTACTTGGGCTCGTCTAACGAGCAGTACTTC. Residues: CASSYLGSSNEQYF.

J is TRBJ2-1 and V is TRBV28, with no clear D. This CDR3 contains 12 residues. V was cut by 4 bases and J by 3 bases, with 4 bases left in between. CDR1 and CDR2 from the germline V gene are MDHEN and SYDVKM. The CDR3 nucleotides are TGTGCCAGCAGTTACAACTACAATGAGCAGTTCTTC. The encoded protein is CASSYNYNEQFF.

Ten or more counts support this clonotype. This chain uses TRBV7-2 with TRBJ2-1, with D perhaps TRBD2 (6 bases). V was clipped by 3 bases and J by 7 bases, with 19 bases between them. Germline CDR1 reads SGHTA; CDR2 reads FQGNSA. The CDR3 sequence is 16 residues long. DNA for the CDR3: TGTGCCAGCAGCTTCATGACGGGACTCACCATTAATGAGCAGTTCTTC. Protein sequence: CASSFMTGLTINEQFF.

The rearrangement joins TRBV19 to TRBJ1-2; 7 nucleotides line up with TRBD1. This CDR3 contains 15 residues. Germline lookup yields CDR1 LNHDA and CDR2 SQIVND (reference sequence). V was pared by 7 bases and J by 0 bases, with 8 bases of the junction left unmatched. This chain's CDR3 is CASNPGQYPNYGYTF. In nucleotides, the CDR3 is TGTGCCAGTAATCCGGGACAGTATCCTAACTATGGCTACACCTTC.

The table lists this clonotype with a few counts. The gene calls are TRBV5-6 and TRBJ1-4, with a possible D match to TRBD1 (5 bases). The CDR3 runs to 16 residues. V gave up 1 base and J gave up 8 bases, with 18 bases separating them. Germline V lookup: CDR1 SGHDT, CDR2 YYEEEE. CDR3 bases: TGTGCCAGCAGCTTGAACCCCGCGGGGCAGATCGAAAAACTGTTTTTT. It codes for CASSLNPAGQIEKLFF. The variable domain in full, completed from reference TRBV5-6 and TRBJ1-4, reads DAGVTQSPTHLIKTRGQQVTLRCSPKSGHDTVSWYQQALGQGPQFIFQYYEEEERQRGNFPDRFSGHQFPNYSSELNVNALLLGDSALYLCASSLNPAGQIEKLFFGSGTQLSVL.

In the case of this clonotype: The conserved phenylalanine or tryptophan is not found at the CDR3 terminus, so this likely reflects a read error. The limits of the CDR3 on the DNA are not certain, so only TCRdb's listed CDR3 is given. This chain connects TRBV6-2 or TRBV6-3 to TRBJ2-1; the listed D gene, TRBD2, was not tested against the DNA. The germline CDR1 and CDR2 sequences are MNHEY and SVGEGT. The CDR3 is 13 residues long, ends included. The CDR3 region is CASSYNLGGPRFP.

The V gene is TRBV19, the J gene TRBJ2-3; D gene ambiguous. V was pared by 1 base and J by 0 bases, with 5 bases between. The V gene's germline CDR1 is LNHDA and CDR2 SQIVND (reference sequence). The CDR3 has 14 amino acids. CDR3 nucleotide sequence: TGTGCCAGTAGTATAGCGGCTAGCACAGATACGCAGTATTTT. It yields the protein CASSIAASTDTQYF.

This clonotype has only a few counts. The chain carries TRBV6-2 or TRBV6-3 and TRBJ1-2; D remains unclear. Trimming pared 4 bases from V and 8 bases from J, leaving 11 bases between. The CDR3 contains 12 residues. Germline V gives CDR1 MNHEY, CDR2 SVGEGT. The CDR3 reads CASSLAGLGYTF. The CDR3 DNA reads TGTGCCAGCAGTTTAGCCGGATTGGGCTACACCTTC.

This clonotype has ten or more counts. The chain has TRBV7-2 and TRBJ2-1; the match to TRBD2 covers 15 bases. The CDR3 extends over 16 amino acids. V shed 1 base and J 11 bases; nucleotides not matched to a gene: 6. Germline CDR1 and CDR2: SGHTA and FQGNSA. CDR3 in DNA: TGTGCCAGCAGCTTAGATGGGACTAGCGGGAGGTCGCAGCAGTTCTTC. It codes for CASSLDGTSGRSQQFF.

V usage is TRBV2 and J usage is TRBJ2-2; 9 bases map to TRBD2. V lost 3 bases, J lost 5 bases, and 7 bases stayed unmatched. Per germline, CDR1 SNHLY and CDR2 FYNNEI. The CDR3 totals 16 residues. CDR3 loop: CASSELAGVETGELFF. The CDR3 DNA reads as TGTGCCAGCAGTGAGTTAGCGGGAGTCGAAACCGGGGAGCTGTTTTTT. Drawing the rest from reference TRBV2 and TRBJ2-2, the complete variable domain is EPEVTQTPSHQVTQMGQEVILRCVPISNHLYFYWYRQILGQKVEFLVSFYNNEISEKSEIFDDQFSVERPDGSNFTLKIRSTKLEDSAMYFCASSELAGVETGELFFGEGSRLTVL.

The J gene is TRBJ2-3, the V gene TRBV7-3, with 10 bases matching TRBD2. The CDR3 is made up of 16 amino acids. The J segment lost 4 bases and the V segment lost 5 bases, leaving 9 bases of the junction unmatched. Germline CDR1 reads SGHTA; CDR2 reads FQGTGA. CDR3 sequence: CASSIDSSGSADTQYF. CDR3 DNA sequence: TGTGCCAGCAGCATCGATTCTAGCGGGAGTGCAGATACGCAGTATTTT.

The chain is built from TRBV20-1 and TRBJ1-1; D unresolved. This CDR3 spans 10 amino acids. The V gene's germline CDR1 is DFQATT and CDR2 SNEGSKA (reference sequence). Trimming stripped 7 bases from V and 7 bases from J, with 10 bases between. CDR3 bases: TGCAGTGTTCCGGGTCTTGAAGCTTTCTTT. It yields the protein CSVPGLEAFF.

This clonotype was seen a handful of times. The chain joins TRBV6-1 to TRBJ2-7, with D possibly being TRBD2 (5 bases). This CDR3 region has 14 residues. Between the trimmed V and J ends, which lost 8 bases and 3 bases, there was a span of 17 bases. Germline loops: CDR1 MNHNS, CDR2 SASEGT. This chain's CDR3 is CASGERRPGYEQYF. The CDR3 DNA is TGTGCCAGCGGGGAGCGCAGGCCGGGCTACGAGCAGTACTTC.

The sample holds many counts of this clonotype. This chain connects TRBV10-1 to TRBJ2-5, with a possible D match to TRBD1 (7 bases). Germline V gene data show CDR1 as WNHNN and CDR2 as SYGVQD (reference sequence). The V end was cut by 3 bases, the J end by 2 bases, with 13 bases between. CDR3 length equals 15 residues. This CDR3 is CASSEGGTAQETQYF. The CDR3 DNA is TGCGCCAGCAGTGAAGGAGGGACAGCTCAAGAGACCCAGTACTTC.

CDR3 bases: TGTGCCAGCAGAGGACAGGAAGCCGGGGAGCTGTTTTTT. Its translation: CASRGQEAGELFF. J is TRBJ2-2 and V is TRBV2; 7 bases match TRBD1. J was trimmed by 6 bases and V by 6 bases; bases with no gene match: 4. Per germline, CDR1 SNHLY and CDR2 FYNNEI. This CDR3 spans 13 amino acids.

CDR3 sequence: CASSPGLTIKQFF. DNA of the CDR3: TGTGCCAGCAGCCCCGGACTAACGATAAAGCAGTTCTTC. This chain uses TRBV7-2 with TRBJ2-1; D possibly corresponds to TRBD2 (6 bases). Trimming left V 5 bases short and J 11 bases short, with 16 bases between. Per the germline V gene, CDR1 is SGHTA and CDR2 is FQGNSA. The CDR3 totals 13 residues.

In this sample, this clonotype turned up a few times. This sequence joins TRBV28 and TRBJ2-5; D tentatively fits TRBD1 or TRBD2 (7 bases each). The CDR3 covers 14 residues. Trimming left V 7 bases short and J 10 bases short, with 22 bases between. Germline V lookup: CDR1 MDHEN, CDR2 SYDVKM. For the CDR3, the DNA is TGTGCCAGCATCACAGGGGAGGGGGCAGGTAGCCAGTACTTC. Protein: CASITGEGAGSQYF.

In this sample, this clonotype turned up a few times. The chain uses TRBV5-6 and TRBJ1-1, with D hard to call. V lost 2 bases and J 4 bases, leaving 18 bases between the germline ends. This CDR3 is 16 amino acids long. Germline V CDR1 and CDR2: SGHDT, YYEEEE. The DNA for the CDR3 is TGTGCCAGCAGCTTCAGGTTTGGGGTTTCGGTCACTGAAGCTTTCTTT. This encodes CASSFRFGVSVTEAFF.

This clonotype was counted many times. This chain links TRBV7-8 with TRBJ2-7; D is ambiguous. The CDR3 has 14 amino acids. Trimming took off 0 bases at V and 3 bases at J, with 9 bases between the two ends. Germline CDR1 SGHVS, CDR2 FQNEAQ. In nucleotides, the CDR3 is TGTGCCAGCAGCTTAGCGGGCAACTACTACGAGCAGTACGTC. Translated: CASSLAGNYYEQYV.

There are a few counts of this clonotype. The V call is TRBV6-5, the J call TRBJ2-7, with 9 bases lining up with TRBD2. CDR3 size: 14 residues. V gave up 8 bases and J gave up 6 bases; unmatched junction bases: 11. In germline, CDR1 is MNHEY, CDR2 SVGAGI. The DNA for the CDR3 is TGTGCCAGCTGCGGGCTAGCGGGATTCCGCGAGCAGTACTTC. Translating gives CASCGLAGFREQYF.

This clonotype occurred a few times. The junction and the germline gene differ at one end; a read error may be behind it. The chain's CDR3 is CASSSERRPPDF. The CDR3, as DNA: TGTGCCAGCAGCTCCGAGCGGAGACCTCCAGATTTT. The chain uses TRBV7-2 and TRBJ2-3, with D maybe TRBD2 (5 bases). Per germline, CDR1 SGHTA and CDR2 FQGNSA. This CDR3 is built from 12 residues.

This sequence joins TRBV12-3 or TRBV12-4 and TRBJ2-3; D not certain. Trimming stripped 5 bases from V and 2 bases from J, with 8 bases between. The CDR3 totals 13 residues. Written as DNA, the CDR3 is TGTGCCAGCAGTCAATCTAACACAGATACGCAGTATTTT. Its translation: CASSQSNTDTQYF.

This clonotype turned up a few times. The chain couples TRBV12-3 or TRBV12-4 to TRBJ1-1; a possible D gene is TRBD1 (6 bases). Trimming cost V 2 bases and J 1 base, with 8 bases left between them. This CDR3 is built from 14 residues. The CDR3 DNA follows: TGTGCCAGCAGTTTACAGGGGCCGAACACTGAAGCTTTCTTT. Translation: CASSLQGPNTEAFF.